The TCR beta chain under discussion was sequenced for a study of metastatic and nonmetastatic thyroid tumors. Thyroid surgery had not been preceded by any treatment in any patient. TCRdb re-clonotyped the PCR reads via MiXCR. The sample has roughly 81,000 clones, around 9.1% seen once. The V end lost 5 bases, the J end lost 2 bases, and 9 bases lay between the germline ends. Germline V lookup: CDR1 DFQATT, CDR2 SNEGSKA (reference sequence). The CDR3 is 12 amino acids. This clone was observed at least ten times. The V gene is TRBV20-1, the J gene TRBJ1-2; D is perhaps TRBD1 (5 bases). This TCR was sampled from a female donor with papillary thyroid cancer or a benign thyroid nodule (not recorded which). Some clones in this sample may be carry-over from other donors' samples. The source material was blood. The CDR3 DNA follows: TGCAGTGCTTACAGGAGAAACTATGGCTACACCTTC. It specifies CSAYRRNYGYTF.